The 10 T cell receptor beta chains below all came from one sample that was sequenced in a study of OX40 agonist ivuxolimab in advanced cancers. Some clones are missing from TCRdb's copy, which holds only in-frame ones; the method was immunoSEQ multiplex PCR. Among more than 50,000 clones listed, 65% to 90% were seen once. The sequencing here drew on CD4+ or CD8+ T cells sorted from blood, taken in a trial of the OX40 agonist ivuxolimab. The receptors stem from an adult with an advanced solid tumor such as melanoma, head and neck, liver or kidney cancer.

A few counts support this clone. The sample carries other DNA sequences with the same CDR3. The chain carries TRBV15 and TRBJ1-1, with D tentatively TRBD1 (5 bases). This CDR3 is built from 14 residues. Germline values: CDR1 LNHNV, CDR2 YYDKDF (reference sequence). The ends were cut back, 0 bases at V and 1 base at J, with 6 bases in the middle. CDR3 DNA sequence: TGTGCCACCAGCAGAGAGGGACGGAACACTGAAGCTTTCTTT. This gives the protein CATSREGRNTEAFF.

In DNA form, the CDR3 reads TGTGCCAGCAGTACTGGGTCTGGGGCCAACGTCCTGACTTTC. Protein product: CASSTGSGANVLTF. The rearrangement joins TRBV6-6 to TRBJ2-6; unclear D gene. Looked up from germline, CDR1 is MNHNY and CDR2 is SVGAGI (reference sequence). Trimming removed 5 bases from V and 1 base from J, with 6 bases in between. The CDR3 loop spans 14 amino acids.

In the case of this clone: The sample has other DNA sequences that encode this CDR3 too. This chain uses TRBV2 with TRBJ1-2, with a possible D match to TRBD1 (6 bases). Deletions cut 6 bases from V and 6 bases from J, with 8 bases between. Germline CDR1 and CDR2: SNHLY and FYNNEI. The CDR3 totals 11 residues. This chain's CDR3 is CASRQGDGYTF. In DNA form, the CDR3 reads TGTGCCAGCAGACAGGGTGATGGCTACACCTTC. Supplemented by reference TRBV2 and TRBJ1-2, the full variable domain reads EPEVTQTPSHQVTQMGQEVILRCVPISNHLYFYWYRQILGQKVEFLVSFYNNEISEKSEIFDDQFSVERPDGSNFTLKIRSTKLEDSAMYFCASRQGDGYTFGSGTRLTVV.

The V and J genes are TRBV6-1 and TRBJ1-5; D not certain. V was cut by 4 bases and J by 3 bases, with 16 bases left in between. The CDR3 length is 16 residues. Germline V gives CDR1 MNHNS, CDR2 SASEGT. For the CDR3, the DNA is TGTGCCAGCAGTGTAAGCCCGTACGCCAACAATCAGCCCCAGCATTTT. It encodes CASSVSPYANNQPQHF.

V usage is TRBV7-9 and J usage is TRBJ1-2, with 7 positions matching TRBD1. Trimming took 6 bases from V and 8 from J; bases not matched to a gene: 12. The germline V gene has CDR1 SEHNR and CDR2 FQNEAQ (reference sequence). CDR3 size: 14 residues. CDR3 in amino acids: CASRPTGVYGGYTF. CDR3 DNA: TGTGCCAGCAGGCCTACAGGGGTCTATGGGGGCTACACCTTC.

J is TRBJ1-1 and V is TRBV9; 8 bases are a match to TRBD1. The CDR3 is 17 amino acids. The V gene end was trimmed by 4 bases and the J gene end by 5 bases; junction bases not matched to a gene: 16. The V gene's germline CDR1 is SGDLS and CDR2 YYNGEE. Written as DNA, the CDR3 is TGTGCCAGCAGCACCGGGCTAGCAGGGGGCGCGGGGACTGAAGCTTTCTTT. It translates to CASSTGLAGGAGTEAFF.

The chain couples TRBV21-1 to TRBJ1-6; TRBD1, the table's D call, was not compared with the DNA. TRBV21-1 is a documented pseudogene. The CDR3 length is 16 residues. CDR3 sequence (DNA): TGTGCCAGCAGCACACACGACAGGGTCGGAAATTCACCCCTCCACTTT. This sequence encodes CASSTHDRVGNSPLHF.

The CDR3 loop reads CASSVGGTPNEKLFF. The DNA for the CDR3 is TGCGCCAGCAGCGTAGGGGGGACACCTAATGAAAAACTGTTTTTT. This chain connects TRBV5-1 to TRBJ1-4; D might be TRBD1 (6 bases). Trimming stripped 4 bases from V and 3 bases from J, with 13 bases between. CDR1 is SGHRS, CDR2 YFSETQ, per germline. The CDR3 is made up of 15 amino acids.

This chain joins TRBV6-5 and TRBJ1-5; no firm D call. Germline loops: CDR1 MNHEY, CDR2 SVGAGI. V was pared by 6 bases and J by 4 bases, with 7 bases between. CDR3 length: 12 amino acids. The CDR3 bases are TGTGCCAGCAGGGAACCAAATCAGCCCCAGCATTTT. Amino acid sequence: CASREPNQPQHF.

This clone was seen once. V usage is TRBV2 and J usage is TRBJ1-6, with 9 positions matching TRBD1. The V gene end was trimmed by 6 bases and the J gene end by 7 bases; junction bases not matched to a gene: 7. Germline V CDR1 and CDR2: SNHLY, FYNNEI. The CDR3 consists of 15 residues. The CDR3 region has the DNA TGTGCCAGCAGCAGACAGGGGGTATGGAATTCACCCCTCCACTTT. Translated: CASSRQGVWNSPLHF.